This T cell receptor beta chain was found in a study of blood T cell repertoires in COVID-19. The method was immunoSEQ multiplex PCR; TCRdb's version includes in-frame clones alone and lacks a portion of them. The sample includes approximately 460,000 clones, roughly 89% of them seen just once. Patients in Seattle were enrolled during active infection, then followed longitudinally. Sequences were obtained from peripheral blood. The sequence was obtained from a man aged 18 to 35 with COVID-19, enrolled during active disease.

The CDR3 region has the DNA TGTGCCAGCAGCTCAGGCGGGGGCGGAACCTACGAGCAGTACTTC. Translated: CASSSGGGGTYEQYF. The chain combines TRBV7-6 with TRBJ2-7; D may be TRBD2 (7 bases). V was cut by 4 bases and J by 2 bases, with 15 bases left in between. CDR1 is SGHVS and CDR2 is FNYEAQ in the germline V gene. The CDR3 covers 15 residues.